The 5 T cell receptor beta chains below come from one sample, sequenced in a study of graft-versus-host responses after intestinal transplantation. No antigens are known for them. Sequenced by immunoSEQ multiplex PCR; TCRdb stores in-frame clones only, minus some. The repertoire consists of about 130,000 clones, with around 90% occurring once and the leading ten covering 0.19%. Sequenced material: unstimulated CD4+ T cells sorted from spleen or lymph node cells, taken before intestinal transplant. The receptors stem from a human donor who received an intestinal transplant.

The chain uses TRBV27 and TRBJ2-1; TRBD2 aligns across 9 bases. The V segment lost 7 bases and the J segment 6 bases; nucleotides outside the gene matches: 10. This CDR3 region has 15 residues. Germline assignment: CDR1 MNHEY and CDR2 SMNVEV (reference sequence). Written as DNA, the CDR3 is TGTGCCAGCACCCTGAAATCGGGACTAGCCAATGAGCAGTTCTTC. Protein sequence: CASTLKSGLANEQFF.

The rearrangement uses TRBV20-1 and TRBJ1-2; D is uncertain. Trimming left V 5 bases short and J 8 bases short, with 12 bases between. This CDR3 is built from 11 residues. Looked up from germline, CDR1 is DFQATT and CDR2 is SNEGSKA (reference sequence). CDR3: CSAFRDSGYTF. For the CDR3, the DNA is TGCAGTGCTTTCCGGGATTCCGGCTACACCTTC.

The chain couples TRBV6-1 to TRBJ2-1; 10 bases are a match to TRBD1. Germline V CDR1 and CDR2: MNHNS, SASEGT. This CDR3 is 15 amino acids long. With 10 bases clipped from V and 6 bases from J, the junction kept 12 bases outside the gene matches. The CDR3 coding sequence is TGTGCCAACTCAGACCTGGACAGGGGGAGCAATGAGCAGTTCTTC. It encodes CANSDLDRGSNEQFF.

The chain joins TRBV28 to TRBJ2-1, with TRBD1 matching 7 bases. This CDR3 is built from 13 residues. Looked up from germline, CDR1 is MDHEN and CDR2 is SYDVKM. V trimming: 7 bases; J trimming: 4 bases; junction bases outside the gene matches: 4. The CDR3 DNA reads TGTGCCAGCAAGCCAGGGGGTTACAATGAGCAGTTCTTC. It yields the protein CASKPGGYNEQFF.

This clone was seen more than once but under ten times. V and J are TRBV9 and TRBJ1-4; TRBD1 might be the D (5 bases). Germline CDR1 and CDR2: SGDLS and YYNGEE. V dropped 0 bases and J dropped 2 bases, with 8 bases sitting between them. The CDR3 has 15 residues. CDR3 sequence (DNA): TGTGCCAGCAGCGTAGTTGAGGGGACTAATGAAAAACTGTTTTTT. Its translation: CASSVVEGTNEKLFF. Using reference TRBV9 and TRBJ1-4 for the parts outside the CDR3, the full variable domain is DSGVTQTPKHLITATGQRVTLRCSPRSGDLSVYWYQQSLDQGLQFLIQYYNGEERAKGNILERFSAQQFPDLHSELNLSSLELGDSALYFCASSVVEGTNEKLFFGSGTQLSVL.